The entry below gives a single TCR beta chain sequence along with its context. What it binds is not known. Amplified TCR beta CDR3 regions derived from RNA transcripts. The HTBI primer set drove a first-round RT-PCR of the TCR CDR3. TCRdb ran MiXCR on the multiplex PCR reads and lists one entry per CDR3 protein. The repertoire holds about 300,000 distinct CDR3 sequences, with roughly 19% as singletons. This specimen comes from a study of T cells in Graves' hyperthyroidism and ophthalmopathy. Study context: Staff took peripheral blood when the initial diagnosis was made, before any treatment began. Notes on the study in general: Blood also showed most of the thyroid clonotypes that were expanded above 0.001.

Ophthalmopathy cases met thresholds of Clinical Activity Score at least 3, NOSPECS grade at least 4 and duration under 3 months. Diagnosis relied on clinical symptoms, serum thyroxine and TRAb, thyroid ultrasound and orbital computed tomography. V shed 1 base and J shed 8 bases, with 7 bases lying between them. The CDR3 is 12 residues long. Germline lookup yields CDR1 SGHRS and CDR2 YFSETQ. The clonotype comes from a man aged 45-65 years with Graves' ophthalmopathy. Sequencing was performed on blood. The V and J genes are TRBV5-1 and TRBJ1-3; D possibly corresponds to TRBD1 (5 bases). CDR3 amino acids: CASSLRGDTIYF. CDR3 nucleotide sequence: TGCGCCAGCAGCTTGAGGGGAGACACCATATATTTT.